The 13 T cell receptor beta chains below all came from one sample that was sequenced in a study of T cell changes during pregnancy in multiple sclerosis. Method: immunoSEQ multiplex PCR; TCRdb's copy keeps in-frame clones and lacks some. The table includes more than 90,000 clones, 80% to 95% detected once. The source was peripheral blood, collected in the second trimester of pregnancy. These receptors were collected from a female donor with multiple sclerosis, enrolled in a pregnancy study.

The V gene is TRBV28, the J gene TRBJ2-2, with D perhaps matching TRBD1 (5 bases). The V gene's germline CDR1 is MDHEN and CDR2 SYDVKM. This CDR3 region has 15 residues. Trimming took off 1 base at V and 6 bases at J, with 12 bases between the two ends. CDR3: CASSLSSRRAGELFF. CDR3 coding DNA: TGTGCCAGCAGTTTATCTTCACGCAGGGCCGGGGAGCTGTTTTTT.

The CDR3 reads CASSHSSGTGSYEQYF. CDR3 bases: TGTGCCAGCAGTCATTCTTCCGGGACAGGGTCCTACGAGCAGTACTTC. The chain recombines TRBV28 with TRBJ2-7; 9 nucleotides line up with TRBD1. The CDR3 loop spans 16 amino acids. Germline CDR1 MDHEN, CDR2 SYDVKM. J gave up 1 base and V 5 bases, and 9 bases lay outside the gene matches. The complete variable domain, with remaining parts taken from reference TRBV28 and TRBJ2-7, reads DVKVTQSSRYLVKRTGEKVFLECVQDMDHENMFWYRQDPGLGLRLIYFSYDVKMKEKGDIPEGYSVSREKKERFSLILESASTNQTSMYLCASSHSSGTGSYEQYFGPGTRLTVT.

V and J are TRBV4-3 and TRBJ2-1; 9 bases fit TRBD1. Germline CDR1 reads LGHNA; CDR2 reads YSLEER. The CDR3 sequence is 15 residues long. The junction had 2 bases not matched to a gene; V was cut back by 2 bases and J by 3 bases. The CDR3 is CASSQRQGDYNEQFF. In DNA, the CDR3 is TGCGCCAGCAGCCAAAGACAGGGGGACTACAATGAGCAGTTCTTC.

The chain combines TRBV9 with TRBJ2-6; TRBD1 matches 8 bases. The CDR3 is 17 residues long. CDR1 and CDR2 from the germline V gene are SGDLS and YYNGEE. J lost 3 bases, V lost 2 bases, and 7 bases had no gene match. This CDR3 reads CASSVAGGANGANVLTF. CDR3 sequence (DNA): TGTGCCAGCAGCGTCGCAGGGGGCGCAAATGGGGCCAACGTCCTGACTTTC.

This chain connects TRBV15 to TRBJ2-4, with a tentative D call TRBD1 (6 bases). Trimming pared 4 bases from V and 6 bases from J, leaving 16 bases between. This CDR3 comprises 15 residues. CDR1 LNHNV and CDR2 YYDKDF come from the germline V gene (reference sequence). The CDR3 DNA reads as TGTGCCACCAGCACAGAACAAGACAGGACAAACATTCAGTACTTC. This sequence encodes CATSTEQDRTNIQYF.

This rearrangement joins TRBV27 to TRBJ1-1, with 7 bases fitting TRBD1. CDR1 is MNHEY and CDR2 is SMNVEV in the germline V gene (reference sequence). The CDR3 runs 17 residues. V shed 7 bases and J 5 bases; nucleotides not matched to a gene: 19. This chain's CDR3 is CASTPLGPTGARTEAFF. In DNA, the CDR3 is TGTGCCAGCACTCCCCTTGGCCCCACAGGGGCGCGGACTGAAGCTTTCTTT.

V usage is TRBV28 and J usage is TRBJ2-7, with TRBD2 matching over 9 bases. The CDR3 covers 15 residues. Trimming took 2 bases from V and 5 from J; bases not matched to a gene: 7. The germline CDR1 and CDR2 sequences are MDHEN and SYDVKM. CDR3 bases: TGTGCCAGCAGTTTAGAGGTTATAGCGGGAGACGAGCAGTACTTC. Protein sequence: CASSLEVIAGDEQYF.

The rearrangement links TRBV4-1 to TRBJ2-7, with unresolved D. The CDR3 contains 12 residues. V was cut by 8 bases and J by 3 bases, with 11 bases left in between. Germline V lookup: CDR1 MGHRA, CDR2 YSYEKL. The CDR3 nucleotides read TGCGCCAGCGGAGTGATTGGCTACGAGCAGTACTTC. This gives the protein CASGVIGYEQYF.

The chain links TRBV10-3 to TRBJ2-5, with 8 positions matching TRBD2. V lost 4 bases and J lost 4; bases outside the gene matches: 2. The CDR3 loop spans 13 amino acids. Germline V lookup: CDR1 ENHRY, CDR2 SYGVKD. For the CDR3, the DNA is TGTGCCATCAGTGGACGGGAGGGAGAGACCCAGTACTTC. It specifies CAISGREGETQYF.

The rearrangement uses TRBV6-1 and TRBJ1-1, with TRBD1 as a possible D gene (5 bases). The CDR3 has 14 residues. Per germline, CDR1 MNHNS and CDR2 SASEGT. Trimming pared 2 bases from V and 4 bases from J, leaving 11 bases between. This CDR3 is CASSESRGTTEAFF. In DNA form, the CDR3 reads TGTGCCAGCAGTGAAAGTCGGGGGACCACTGAAGCTTTCTTT.

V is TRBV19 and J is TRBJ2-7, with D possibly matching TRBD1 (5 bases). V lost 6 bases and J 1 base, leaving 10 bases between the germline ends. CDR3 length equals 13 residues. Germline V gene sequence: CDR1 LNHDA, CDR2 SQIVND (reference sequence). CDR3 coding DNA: TGTGCCAGTAGAACCCCAGGGTCCTACGAGCAGTACTTC. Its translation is CASRTPGSYEQYF.

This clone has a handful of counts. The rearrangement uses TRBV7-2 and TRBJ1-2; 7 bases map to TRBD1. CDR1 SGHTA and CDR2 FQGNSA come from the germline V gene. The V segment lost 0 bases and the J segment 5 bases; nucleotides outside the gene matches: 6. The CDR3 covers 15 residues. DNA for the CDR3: TGTGCCAGCAGCTTAGCGCGGACAGGACCTTATGGCTACACCTTC. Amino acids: CASSLARTGPYGYTF.

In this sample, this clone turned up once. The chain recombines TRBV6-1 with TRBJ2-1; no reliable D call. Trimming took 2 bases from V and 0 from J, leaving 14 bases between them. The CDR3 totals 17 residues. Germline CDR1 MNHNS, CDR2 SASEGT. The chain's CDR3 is CASSEYGSRSSYNEQFF. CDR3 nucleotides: TGTGCCAGCAGTGAATATGGATCCCGGAGCTCCTACAATGAGCAGTTCTTC.